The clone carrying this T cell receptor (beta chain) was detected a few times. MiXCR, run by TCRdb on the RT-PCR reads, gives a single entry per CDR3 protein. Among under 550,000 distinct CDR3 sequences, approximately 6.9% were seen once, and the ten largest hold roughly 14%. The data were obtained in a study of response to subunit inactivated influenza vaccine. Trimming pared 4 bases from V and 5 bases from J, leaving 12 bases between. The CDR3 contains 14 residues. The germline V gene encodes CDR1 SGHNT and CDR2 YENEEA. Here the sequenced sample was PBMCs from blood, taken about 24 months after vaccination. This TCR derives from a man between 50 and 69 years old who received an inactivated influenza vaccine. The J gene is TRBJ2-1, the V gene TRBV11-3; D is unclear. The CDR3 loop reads CASSSPPGDNEQFF. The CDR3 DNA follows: TGTGCCAGCAGCTCCCCGCCTGGGGACAATGAGCAGTTCTTC.